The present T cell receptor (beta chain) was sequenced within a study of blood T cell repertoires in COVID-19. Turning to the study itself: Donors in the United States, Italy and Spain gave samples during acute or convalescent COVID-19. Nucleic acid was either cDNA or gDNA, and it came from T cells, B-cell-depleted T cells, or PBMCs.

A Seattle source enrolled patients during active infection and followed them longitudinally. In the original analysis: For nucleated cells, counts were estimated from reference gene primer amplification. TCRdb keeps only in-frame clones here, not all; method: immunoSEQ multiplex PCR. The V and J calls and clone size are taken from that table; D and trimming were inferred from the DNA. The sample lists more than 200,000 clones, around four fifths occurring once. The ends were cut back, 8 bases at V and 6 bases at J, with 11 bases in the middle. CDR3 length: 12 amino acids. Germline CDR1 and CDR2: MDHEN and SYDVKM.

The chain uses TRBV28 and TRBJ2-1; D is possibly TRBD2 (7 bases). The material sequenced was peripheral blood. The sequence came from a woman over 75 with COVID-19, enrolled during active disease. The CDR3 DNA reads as TGTGCCAGCCGGGGGGCGATCAATGAGCAGTTCTTC. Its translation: CASRGAINEQFF.